Shown below are 3 T cell receptor beta chains from a single sample sequenced in a study of control samples from healthy donors and cancer patients. This table comes from immunoSEQ multiplex PCR, and its TCRdb copy is limited to in-frame clones, with some not included. The sample carries 100,000 to 150,000 clones, 75% to 95% recorded once. What was sequenced was blood. These receptor sequences come from a man between 18 and 29 years old in good health.

V and J are TRBV5-1 and TRBJ2-7; a possible D gene is TRBD2 (5 bases). The CDR3 spans 15 residues. Germline V CDR1 and CDR2: SGHRS, YFSETQ. The V and J ends lost 0 bases and 2 bases respectively, with 12 bases between them. The CDR3 protein is CASSLEPGTPYEQYF. The CDR3 coding sequence is TGCGCCAGCAGCTTGGAACCGGGAACCCCCTACGAGCAGTACTTC.

J is TRBJ2-3 and V is TRBV11-2, with 7 nucleotides matching TRBD2. Germline V gene lookup returns CDR1 SGHAT and CDR2 FQNNGV. V was pared by 5 bases and J by 0 bases, with 11 bases of the junction left unmatched. CDR3 length: 17 residues. The CDR3 loop is CASSQGPSGSSTDTQYF. The DNA of the CDR3 is TGTGCCAGCAGCCAAGGACCTAGCGGATCCAGCACAGATACGCAGTATTTT.

The V gene is TRBV6-2 or TRBV6-3, the J gene TRBJ2-7, with D unclear. V shed 4 bases and J shed 5 bases, with 18 bases lying between them. Germline loops: CDR1 MNHEY, CDR2 SVGEGT. The CDR3 is 15 residues long. The CDR3, as DNA: TGTGCCAGCAGTTTCCGACTCCCGCTGTCGGACGAGCAGTACTTC. Translation gives CASSFRLPLSDEQYF.